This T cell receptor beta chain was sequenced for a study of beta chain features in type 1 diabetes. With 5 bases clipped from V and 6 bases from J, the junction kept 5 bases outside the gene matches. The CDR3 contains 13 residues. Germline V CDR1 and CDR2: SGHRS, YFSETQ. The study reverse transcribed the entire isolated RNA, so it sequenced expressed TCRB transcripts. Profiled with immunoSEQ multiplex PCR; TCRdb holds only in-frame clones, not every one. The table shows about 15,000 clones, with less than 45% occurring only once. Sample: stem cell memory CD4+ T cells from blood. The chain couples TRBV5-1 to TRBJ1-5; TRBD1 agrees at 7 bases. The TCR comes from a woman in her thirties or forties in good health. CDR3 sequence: CASSFDRAQPQHF. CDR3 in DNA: TGCGCCAGCAGTTTTGACAGGGCTCAGCCCCAGCATTTT.